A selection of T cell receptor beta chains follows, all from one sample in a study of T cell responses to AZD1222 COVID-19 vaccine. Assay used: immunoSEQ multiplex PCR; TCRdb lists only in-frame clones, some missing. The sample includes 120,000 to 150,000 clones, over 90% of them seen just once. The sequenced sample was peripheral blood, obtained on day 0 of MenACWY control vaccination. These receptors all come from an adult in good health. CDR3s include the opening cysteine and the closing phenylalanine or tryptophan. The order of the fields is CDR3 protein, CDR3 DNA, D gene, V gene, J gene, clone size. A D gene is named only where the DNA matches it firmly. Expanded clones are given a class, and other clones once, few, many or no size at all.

CDR3aa: CASSLGQFETQYF
CDR3nt: TGTGCCAGCAGTTTGGGACAGTTCGAGACCCAGTACTTC
d_gene: TRBD1
v_gene: TRBV2
j_gene: TRBJ2-5
abundance: NA

CDR3aa: CASSAIARGAGDVYEQYF
CDR3nt: TGTGCCAGCAGCGCTATCGCCCGGGGAGCGGGAGATGTCTACGAGCAGTACTTC
d_gene: TRBD2
v_gene: TRBV11-2
j_gene: TRBJ2-7
abundance: NA

CDR3aa: CASSPLRQGSGNTIYF
CDR3nt: TGTGCCAGCTCACCCCTACGACAGGGCTCTGGAAACACCATATATTTT
d_gene: TRBD1
v_gene: TRBV18
j_gene: TRBJ1-3
abundance: NA

CDR3aa: CAWSTGTGLKTQYF
CDR3nt: TGTGCCTGGAGTACCGGGACAGGGCTTAAGACCCAGTACTTC
d_gene: TRBD1
v_gene: TRBV30
j_gene: TRBJ2-5
abundance: once

CDR3aa: CASSPGTGFGYGYTF
CDR3nt: TGTGCCAGTAGTCCAGGGACAGGCTTCGGCTATGGCTACACCTTC
d_gene: TRBD1
v_gene: TRBV19
j_gene: TRBJ1-2
abundance: NA

CDR3aa: CATRRQNTGELFF
CDR3nt: TGTGCCACCAGGAGACAGAACACCGGGGAGCTGTTTTTT
d_gene: NA
v_gene: TRBV15
j_gene: TRBJ2-2
abundance: NA

CDR3aa: CASSEGTADGYEQYF
CDR3nt: TGTGCCAGCAGTGAAGGGACAGCCGACGGCTACGAGCAGTACTTC
d_gene: NA
v_gene: TRBV6-1
j_gene: TRBJ2-7
abundance: NA

CDR3aa: CASSVRGSRTEAFF
CDR3nt: TGTGCCAGCAGCGTCAGGGGTAGTAGGACTGAAGCTTTCTTT
d_gene: NA
v_gene: TRBV28
j_gene: TRBJ1-1
abundance: few

CDR3aa: CASSLGVPSGRVSGELFF
CDR3nt: TGTGCCAGCAGTTTAGGGGTCCCTAGCGGGAGAGTTTCCGGGGAGCTGTTTTTT
d_gene: TRBD2
v_gene: TRBV28
j_gene: TRBJ2-2
abundance: NA

CDR3aa: CASSFSSPNEQFF
CDR3nt: TGTGCCAGCAGTTTTTCCTCCCCAAATGAGCAGTTCTTC
d_gene: NA
v_gene: TRBV12-3/TRBV12-4
j_gene: TRBJ2-1
abundance: NA

CDR3aa: CASSATTNTEAFF
CDR3nt: TGTGCCAGCAGCGCCACAACGAACACTGAAGCTTTCTTT
d_gene: NA
v_gene: TRBV9
j_gene: TRBJ1-1
abundance: NA

CDR3aa: CASSDGLRSGTDTQYF
CDR3nt: TGCGCCAGCAGCGACGGACTTCGAAGCGGCACAGATACGCAGTATTTT
d_gene: NA
v_gene: TRBV5-1
j_gene: TRBJ2-3
abundance: NA

CDR3aa: CASSQSGGGFRSGEQYF
CDR3nt: TGTGCCAGCAGCCAAAGCGGGGGTGGGTTCCGCTCCGGGGAGCAGTACTTC
d_gene: TRBD2
v_gene: TRBV4-2
j_gene: TRBJ2-7
abundance: NA

CDR3aa: CASSEGVNSPLHF
CDR3nt: TGTGCCAGTAGTGAGGGTGTAAATTCACCCCTCCACTTT
d_gene: NA
v_gene: TRBV19
j_gene: TRBJ1-6
abundance: NA

CDR3aa: CASSWRVSGNTIYF
CDR3nt: TGTGCCAGCAGTTGGAGGGTCTCTGGAAACACCATATATTTT
d_gene: NA
v_gene: TRBV28
j_gene: TRBJ1-3
abundance: once

CDR3aa: CASSQTPSGEQFF
CDR3nt: TGTGCCAGCAGTCAAACTCCTAGCGGAGAGCAGTTCTTC
d_gene: TRBD2
v_gene: TRBV3-1/TRBV3-2
j_gene: TRBJ2-1
abundance: NA

CDR3aa: CASSPQGEIQETQYF
CDR3nt: TGCGCCAGCAGCCCGCAAGGGGAGATCCAAGAGACCCAGTACTTC
d_gene: NA
v_gene: TRBV4-1
j_gene: TRBJ2-5
abundance: NA

CDR3aa: CAIQNGGQGPYEQYF
CDR3nt: TGTGCCATCCAGAACGGGGGACAGGGTCCCTACGAGCAGTACTTC
d_gene: TRBD1
v_gene: TRBV10-3
j_gene: TRBJ2-7
abundance: once

CDR3aa: CASSLEQGAYEQYF
CDR3nt: TGTGCCAGCAGTTTGGAACAGGGGGCTTACGAGCAGTACTTC
d_gene: TRBD1
v_gene: TRBV28
j_gene: TRBJ2-7
abundance: NA

CDR3aa: CASSSGTGTYEQYF
CDR3nt: TGTGCCAGCAGTTCAGGGACAGGAACCTACGAGCAGTACTTC
d_gene: TRBD1
v_gene: TRBV6-5
j_gene: TRBJ2-7
abundance: NA

CDR3aa: CASSDGTALLNTEAFF
CDR3nt: TGTGCCAGCAGTGATGGGACAGCTTTATTGAACACTGAAGCTTTCTTT
d_gene: TRBD1
v_gene: TRBV28
j_gene: TRBJ1-1
abundance: NA

CDR3aa: CASSSAKGGLSEAFF
CDR3nt: TGTGCCAGCAGCTCTGCTAAGGGGGGGCTGTCTGAAGCTTTCTTT
d_gene: NA
v_gene: TRBV7-9
j_gene: TRBJ1-1
abundance: few

CDR3aa: CASSIRTYSYEQYF
CDR3nt: TGTGCCAGTAGTATTAGGACATACTCCTACGAGCAGTACTTC
d_gene: NA
v_gene: TRBV19
j_gene: TRBJ2-7
abundance: NA

CDR3aa: CASSYAGANSYEQYF
CDR3nt: TGTGCCAGCAGTTACGCAGGGGCCAACTCCTACGAGCAGTACTTC
d_gene: NA
v_gene: TRBV6-5
j_gene: TRBJ2-7
abundance: once

CDR3aa: CASSRQGAAEAFF
CDR3nt: TGTGCCAGCAGCCGACAGGGGGCAGCTGAAGCTTTCTTT
d_gene: TRBD1
v_gene: TRBV6-5
j_gene: TRBJ1-1
abundance: NA

CDR3aa: CASSPRRGGYGYTF
CDR3nt: TGTGCCAGCAGCCCGAGGCGGGGCGGCTATGGCTACACCTTC
d_gene: NA
v_gene: TRBV7-2
j_gene: TRBJ1-2
abundance: NA

CDR3aa: CASSSPFTNRGTEAFF
CDR3nt: TGTGCCAGCAGTTCCCCTTTTACCAACAGGGGCACTGAAGCTTTCTTT
d_gene: TRBD1
v_gene: TRBV27
j_gene: TRBJ1-1
abundance: NA

CDR3aa: CATSRPGTGVWPFF
CDR3nt: TGTGCCACCAGCAGACCCGGGACAGGCGTCTGGCCTTTCTTT
d_gene: TRBD1
v_gene: TRBV15
j_gene: TRBJ1-1
abundance: NA

CDR3aa: CASSLTRQVGNTIYF
CDR3nt: TGTGCCAGCAGCTTGACCCGACAGGTTGGAAACACCATATATTTT
d_gene: NA
v_gene: TRBV7-2
j_gene: TRBJ1-3
abundance: NA

CDR3aa: CASSFNIGAEAFF
CDR3nt: TGTGCCAGCAGTTTTAACATAGGCGCTGAAGCTTTCTTT
d_gene: NA
v_gene: TRBV28
j_gene: TRBJ1-1
abundance: NA

CDR3aa: CASSPLWTSGRANEQFF
CDR3nt: TGTGCCAGCAGCCCCCTGTGGACTAGCGGGAGGGCCAATGAGCAGTTCTTC
d_gene: TRBD2
v_gene: TRBV7-9
j_gene: TRBJ2-1
abundance: few

CDR3aa: CASSLRSGNEKLFF
CDR3nt: TGTGCCAGCAGCTTGAGATCCGGCAATGAAAAACTGTTTTTT
d_gene: NA
v_gene: TRBV5-4
j_gene: TRBJ1-4
abundance: NA

CDR3aa: CASSSWTGGLNSPLHF
CDR3nt: TGTGCCAGCAGTTCGTGGACAGGGGGCCTAAATTCACCCCTCCACTTT
d_gene: TRBD1
v_gene: TRBV28
j_gene: TRBJ1-6
abundance: once

CDR3aa: CASSPRTGGANYGYTF
CDR3nt: TGTGCCAGCAGTCCCCGGACAGGGGGTGCTAACTATGGCTACACCTTC
d_gene: TRBD1
v_gene: TRBV27
j_gene: TRBJ1-2
abundance: NA

CDR3aa: CASSADGINGREQFF
CDR3nt: TGCGCCAGCAGCGCGGACGGGATCAATGGTAGAGAGCAGTTCTTC
d_gene: NA
v_gene: TRBV5-1
j_gene: TRBJ2-1
abundance: NA

CDR3aa: CSVGGFTNYGYTF
CDR3nt: TGCAGCGTTGGCGGGTTTACTAACTATGGCTACACCTTC
d_gene: NA
v_gene: TRBV29-1
j_gene: TRBJ1-2
abundance: NA

CDR3aa: CASSLPGQAEETQYF
CDR3nt: TGTGCCAGCAGCTTACCGGGTCAGGCGGAAGAGACCCAGTACTTC
d_gene: NA
v_gene: TRBV7-9
j_gene: TRBJ2-5
abundance: NA

CDR3aa: CASSYRQRNTEAFF
CDR3nt: TGTGCCAGCAGTTATCGACAGCGGAACACTGAAGCTTTCTTT
d_gene: NA
v_gene: TRBV27
j_gene: TRBJ1-1
abundance: NA

CDR3aa: CASSKRTPSSGNTIYF
CDR3nt: TGTGCCAGCAGCAAGCGGACACCTTCCTCTGGAAACACCATATATTTT
d_gene: NA
v_gene: TRBV9
j_gene: TRBJ1-3
abundance: NA

CDR3aa: CASSRPSGTGASGANVLTF
CDR3nt: TGTGCCAGCAGCCGACCCTCCGGGACAGGGGCTTCTGGGGCCAACGTCCTGACTTTC
d_gene: TRBD1
v_gene: TRBV3-1/TRBV3-2
j_gene: TRBJ2-6
abundance: NA

CDR3aa: CASSSSTYEQYF
CDR3nt: TGTGCCAGCAGTTCGTCAACCTACGAGCAGTACTTC
d_gene: NA
v_gene: TRBV12-3/TRBV12-4
j_gene: TRBJ2-7
abundance: NA

CDR3aa: CASSPGQGYGEQYF
CDR3nt: TGTGCCAGCAGCCCTGGACAGGGTTATGGTGAGCAGTACTTC
d_gene: TRBD1
v_gene: TRBV7-2
j_gene: TRBJ2-7
abundance: few

CDR3aa: CASSQGSPAGNTIYF
CDR3nt: TGTGCCAGCAGCCAAGGGTCACCGGCTGGAAACACCATATATTTT
d_gene: NA
v_gene: TRBV3-1/TRBV3-2
j_gene: TRBJ1-3
abundance: NA

CDR3aa: CASSMGEIYEQYF
CDR3nt: TGTGCCAGCAGTATGGGGGAAATCTACGAGCAGTACTTC
d_gene: NA
v_gene: TRBV28
j_gene: TRBJ2-7
abundance: NA

CDR3aa: CAISFPGGGRETQYF
CDR3nt: TGTGCCATCAGTTTCCCGGGGGGGGGAAGAGAGACCCAGTACTTC
d_gene: TRBD2
v_gene: TRBV10-3
j_gene: TRBJ2-5
abundance: NA

CDR3aa: CASKDPGQGDYGYTF
CDR3nt: TGCGCCAGCAAGGACCCGGGACAGGGTGACTATGGCTACACCTTC
d_gene: TRBD1
v_gene: TRBV5-1
j_gene: TRBJ1-2
abundance: NA

CDR3aa: CASSLGAVRTEAFF
CDR3nt: TGCGCCAGCAGCTTGGGGGCAGTGCGCACTGAAGCTTTCTTT
d_gene: NA
v_gene: TRBV5-1
j_gene: TRBJ1-1
abundance: NA

CDR3aa: CASSPNRDRGLHF
CDR3nt: TGCGCCAGCAGTCCCAACCGGGACAGGGGGCTCCACTTC
d_gene: TRBD1
v_gene: TRBV23-1
j_gene: TRBJ2-7
abundance: NA

CDR3aa: CASSLDRVGGYTF
CDR3nt: TGCGCCAGCAGCTTGGATAGGGTGGGTGGCTACACCTTC
d_gene: NA
v_gene: TRBV5-1
j_gene: TRBJ1-2
abundance: NA

CDR3aa: CASRQLQGYGYTF
CDR3nt: TGTGCCAGCAGACAACTGCAGGGGTATGGCTACACCTTC
d_gene: NA
v_gene: TRBV6-5
j_gene: TRBJ1-2
abundance: NA

CDR3aa: CASHLAGGLTQYF
CDR3nt: TGTGCCAGCCACCTAGCGGGAGGGCTTACGCAGTATTTT
d_gene: TRBD2
v_gene: TRBV13
j_gene: TRBJ2-3
abundance: NA

CDR3aa: CASSRGVLNTDTQYF
CDR3nt: TGTGCCAGCAGCCGAGGGGTACTCAACACAGATACGCAGTATTTT
d_gene: NA
v_gene: TRBV27
j_gene: TRBJ2-3
abundance: NA

CDR3aa: CASSYLRGQGNTEAFF
CDR3nt: TGTGCCAGCAGTTACCTTAGAGGACAGGGGAACACTGAAGCTTTCTTT
d_gene: TRBD1
v_gene: TRBV6-5
j_gene: TRBJ1-1
abundance: NA

CDR3aa: CASRTVSTGVTDTQYF
CDR3nt: TGTGCCAGCAGGACCGTATCGACAGGGGTCACAGATACGCAGTATTTT
d_gene: TRBD1
v_gene: TRBV27
j_gene: TRBJ2-3
abundance: once

CDR3aa: CASSQVRQGAFGYTF
CDR3nt: TGTGCCAGCAGCCAAGTCCGACAGGGGGCTTTTGGCTACACCTTC
d_gene: TRBD1
v_gene: TRBV3-1/TRBV3-2
j_gene: TRBJ1-2
abundance: NA

CDR3aa: CASSPGQGVYEQYF
CDR3nt: TGTGCCAGCTCACCAGGACAGGGGGTATACGAGCAGTACTTC
d_gene: TRBD1
v_gene: TRBV18
j_gene: TRBJ2-7
abundance: NA

CDR3aa: CASSGTGPNTGELFF
CDR3nt: TGTGCCAGCAGCGGGACAGGGCCGAACACCGGGGAGCTGTTTTTT
d_gene: TRBD1
v_gene: TRBV9
j_gene: TRBJ2-2
abundance: NA

CDR3aa: CASSFAVSYEQYF
CDR3nt: TGTGCCAGCAGTTTTGCGGTTTCCTACGAGCAGTACTTC
d_gene: NA
v_gene: TRBV27
j_gene: TRBJ2-7
abundance: once

CDR3aa: CASSSQGYEQYF
CDR3nt: TGTGCCAGCAGTTCACAGGGGTACGAGCAGTACTTC
d_gene: TRBD1
v_gene: TRBV12-3/TRBV12-4
j_gene: TRBJ2-7
abundance: NA